Sequencing of this T cell receptor beta chain was carried out in a study of TIL therapy for anti-PD-1-resistant metastatic lung cancer. Indicated time point: pre-treatment sample, taken before nivolumab and TIL therapy. This was the immunoSEQ v3 assay. Sequencing was performed with immunoSEQ multiplex PCR; in TCRdb, only in-frame clones are kept and a portion is missing. In the table there are more than 55,000 clones, 69% of which are singletons. The CDR3 has 17 amino acids. Germline V lookup: CDR1 SGHNT, CDR2 YYREEE (reference sequence). The junction had 10 bases not matched to a gene; V was cut back by 4 bases and J by 0 bases.

The material was blood, obtained at baseline. The chain employs TRBV5-4 and TRBJ2-1, with TRBD2 matching 7 bases. This TCR came from a person between 30 and 79 years old with non-small cell lung cancer. CDR3 protein: CASSPRSTSSSYNEQFF. CDR3 coding DNA: TGTGCCAGCAGCCCTAGATCGACTAGCAGCTCCTACAATGAGCAGTTCTTC.